This T cell receptor beta chain was sequenced during a study of cytomegalovirus exposure and HLA in healthy donors (dated by TCRdb to the late 2010s). With regard to the full study: According to a later analysis, the 120 or so validation repertoires were produced on the same platform as the approximately 610 repertoires of the first cohort. The aim of the study was to test whether cataloging public T cell receptors could identify signatures of past pathogen exposure. In addition to the first cohort of approximately 670 subjects, a separate validation cohort of approximately 130 different subjects was used. High-throughput TCR immunosequencing, statistical association of individual TCRs with disease status, and machine learning were combined to predict cytomegalovirus infection status. Here is what the overall study found, with its caveats: Most TCR sequences were seen in very few donors, while some public TCRs were found in many individuals. Of the cluster scores, about 94% were above 0 in a later analysis, which found that TCRs clustered in the first cohort also tended to co-occur in the 95 to 150 validation repertoires. The study listed 150 to 200 TCR beta chains as associated with cytomegalovirus. A few of the identified cytomegalovirus-associated TCR beta chains were confirmed in vitro to be specific for cytomegalovirus antigens. The classifier was reported to diagnose cytomegalovirus status with high specificity and sensitivity in both the original and validation cohorts. The validation cohort had no HLA typing available for a later analysis, so co-occurrence within that cohort was assessed over all 120 or so repertoires. The authors suggested that the approach could potentially be generalized to other disease states and immunological phenotypes.

Separate from the roughly 650-subject first cohort, the validation cohort of 90 to 150 subjects was the group to which the donors belonged. Cut back by 0 bases and 4 bases, the V and J ends lie 13 bases apart. CDR1 GTSNPN and CDR2 SVGIG are derived from the germline V gene (reference sequence). The CDR3 spans 14 residues, from the cysteine through the phenylalanine. This entry keeps only the CDR3 DNA: 42 bases, framed from base 1. The method behind the library was the immunoSEQ multiplex PCR assay. The original pipeline was this. A statistical classification framework was built for diagnosing cytomegalovirus status from the catalog of TCR beta chain sequences. In TCRdb, the immuneACCESS table is reduced to in-frame sequences with V and J assigned. These tables do not hold every clone; where another copy was compared, an unresolved V gene accounts for under half, and the others remain unexplained. V and J calls and clone size come straight from that table; D and trimming were deduced from the DNA. The sample table lists 200,000 to 250,000 clones, roughly 85% of them with a count of one. Of the sample, roughly 5.7% is held by the ten largest clones.

This clone showed up just a few times. Its antigen is still unknown. Within one base of it there is no much larger clone, and no base qualities were kept. Input material: PBMCs. The chain is made from TRBV30 and TRBJ2-7, with no confident D gene call. This receptor was identified in a woman younger than 35 in good health and CMV-seronegative. The CDR3 amino acid sequence is: CAWSVLNSRYEQYF. The nucleotide sequence is given as TGTGCCTGGAGTGTACTAAATAGCAGATACGAGCAGTACTTC.